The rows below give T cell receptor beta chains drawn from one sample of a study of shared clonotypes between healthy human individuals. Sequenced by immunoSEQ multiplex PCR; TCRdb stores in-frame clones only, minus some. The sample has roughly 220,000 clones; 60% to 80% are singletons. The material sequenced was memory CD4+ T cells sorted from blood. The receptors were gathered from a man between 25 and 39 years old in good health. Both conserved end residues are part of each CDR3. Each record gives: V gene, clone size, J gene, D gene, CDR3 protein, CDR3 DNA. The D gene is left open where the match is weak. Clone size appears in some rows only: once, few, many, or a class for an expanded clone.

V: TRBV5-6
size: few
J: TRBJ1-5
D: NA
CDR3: CASSLGHLRDQPQHF
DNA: TGTGCCAGCAGCTTGGGGCACCTCCGAGATCAGCCCCAGCATTTT

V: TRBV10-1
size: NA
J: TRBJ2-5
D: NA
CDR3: CASSESVWRETQYF
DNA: TGCGCCAGCAGTGAGTCGGTCTGGAGGGAGACCCAGTACTTC

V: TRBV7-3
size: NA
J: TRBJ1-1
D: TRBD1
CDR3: CASSLTGGTEAFF
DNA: TGTGCCAGCAGCCTCACAGGGGGCACTGAAGCTTTCTTT

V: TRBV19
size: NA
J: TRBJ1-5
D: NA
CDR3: CASNWGWDQPQHF
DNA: TGTGCCAGTAATTGGGGATGGGATCAGCCCCAGCATTTT

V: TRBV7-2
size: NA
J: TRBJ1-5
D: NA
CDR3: CASSRGNPGRGNQPQHF
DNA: TGTGCCAGCAGCCGCGGTAACCCCGGGAGGGGCAATCAGCCCCAGCATTTT

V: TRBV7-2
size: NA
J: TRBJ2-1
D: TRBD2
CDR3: CASSLGEAGVGNEQFF
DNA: TGTGCCAGCAGCTTAGGAGAGGCGGGAGTAGGCAATGAGCAGTTCTTC

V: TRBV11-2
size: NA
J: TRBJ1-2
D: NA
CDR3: CASSFITPGKGYTF
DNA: TGTGCCAGCAGCTTTATCACCCCCGGGAAAGGCTACACCTTC

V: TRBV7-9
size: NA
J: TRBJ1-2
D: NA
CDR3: CASSLDGPYGYTF
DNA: TGTGCCAGCAGCTTGGACGGTCCCTATGGCTACACCTTC

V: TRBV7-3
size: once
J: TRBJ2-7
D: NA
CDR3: CASSPRADPYEQYF
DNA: TGTGCCAGCAGCCCCCGTGCGGACCCCTACGAGCAGTACTTC

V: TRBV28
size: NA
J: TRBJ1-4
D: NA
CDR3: CASSLREKLFF
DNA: TGTGCCAGCAGTTTGAGGGAAAAACTGTTTTTT

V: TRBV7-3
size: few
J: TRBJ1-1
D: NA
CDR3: CASSSGAKAEAFF
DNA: TGTGCCAGCAGCTCCGGGGCGAAAGCTGAAGCTTTCTTT

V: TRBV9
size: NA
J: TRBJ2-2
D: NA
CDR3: CASSVGGTLITGELFF
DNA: TGTGCCAGCAGCGTAGGGGGGACACTCATCACCGGGGAGCTGTTTTTT

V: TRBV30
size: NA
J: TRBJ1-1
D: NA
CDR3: CALTGQSNTEAFF
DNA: TGTGCCCTAACCGGACAGTCGAACACTGAAGCTTTCTTT

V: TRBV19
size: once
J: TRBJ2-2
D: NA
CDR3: CASSINLNTGELFF
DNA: TGTGCCAGTAGTATAAACCTTAACACCGGGGAGCTGTTTTTT

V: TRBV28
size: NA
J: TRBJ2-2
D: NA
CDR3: CASSPASASNTGELFF
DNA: TGTGCCAGCAGTCCAGCTAGCGCTTCGAACACCGGGGAGCTGTTTTTT

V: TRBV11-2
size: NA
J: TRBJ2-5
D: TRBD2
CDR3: CASSLGVAGGEETQYF
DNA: TGTGCCAGCAGCCTAGGGGTAGCGGGAGGTGAAGAGACCCAGTACTTC

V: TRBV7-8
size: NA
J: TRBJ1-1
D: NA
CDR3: CASSLVELRLAEAFF
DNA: TGTGCCAGCAGCTTAGTCGAGTTGAGGCTGGCTGAAGCTTTCTTT

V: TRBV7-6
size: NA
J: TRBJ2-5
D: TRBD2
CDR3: CASTSNWEGIETQYF
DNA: TGTGCCAGCACGTCAAATTGGGAGGGAATAGAGACCCAGTACTTC

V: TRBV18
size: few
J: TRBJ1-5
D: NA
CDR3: CASSPGRGDSNQPQHF
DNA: TGTGCCAGCTCACCAGGAAGGGGGGATAGCAATCAGCCCCAGCATTTT

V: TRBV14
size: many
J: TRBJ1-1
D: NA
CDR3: CASTQRPGVTEAFF
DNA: TGTGCCAGCACCCAAAGACCGGGGGTCACTGAAGCTTTCTTT

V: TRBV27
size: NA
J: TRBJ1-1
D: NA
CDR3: CASSLLGGRDTSFF
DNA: TGTGCCAGCAGTTTATTAGGTGGTCGGGACACTTCTTTCTTT

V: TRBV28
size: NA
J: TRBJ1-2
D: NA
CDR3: CASLRLGFYGYTF
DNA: TGTGCCAGCCTTCGTCTAGGGTTCTATGGCTACACCTTC

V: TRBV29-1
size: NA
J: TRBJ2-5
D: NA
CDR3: CSVEGQYETQYF
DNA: TGCAGCGTTGAAGGACAGTACGAGACCCAGTACTTC

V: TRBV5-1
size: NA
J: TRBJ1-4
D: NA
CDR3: CASSLKPREGNNEKLFF
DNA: TGCGCCAGCAGCTTGAAACCCAGGGAAGGTAATAATGAAAAACTGTTTTTT

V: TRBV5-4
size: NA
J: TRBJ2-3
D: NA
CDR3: CASSPPAGTDTQYF
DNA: TGTGCCAGCAGCCCCCCTGCAGGCACAGATACGCAGTATTTT

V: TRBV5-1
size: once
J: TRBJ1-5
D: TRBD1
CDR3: CASTPLLGGAYRGQPQHF
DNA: TGCGCCAGCACCCCCCTGCTAGGGGGCGCGTATAGGGGACAGCCCCAGCATTTT

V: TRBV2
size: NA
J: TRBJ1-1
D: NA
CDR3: CASSEWGGGAFF
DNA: TGTGCCAGCAGTGAATGGGGGGGCGGAGCTTTCTTT